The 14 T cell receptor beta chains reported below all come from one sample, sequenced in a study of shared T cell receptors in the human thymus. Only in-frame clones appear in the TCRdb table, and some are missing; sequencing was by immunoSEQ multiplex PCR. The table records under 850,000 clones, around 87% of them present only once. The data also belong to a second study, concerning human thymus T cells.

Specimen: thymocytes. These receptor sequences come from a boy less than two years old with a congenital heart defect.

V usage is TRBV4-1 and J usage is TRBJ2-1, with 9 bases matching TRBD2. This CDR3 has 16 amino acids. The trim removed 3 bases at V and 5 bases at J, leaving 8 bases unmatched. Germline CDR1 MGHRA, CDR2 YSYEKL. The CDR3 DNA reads TGCGCCAGCAGCCAGGCCAGACTAGCGGCAAACAATGAGCAGTTCTTC. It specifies CASSQARLAANNEQFF.

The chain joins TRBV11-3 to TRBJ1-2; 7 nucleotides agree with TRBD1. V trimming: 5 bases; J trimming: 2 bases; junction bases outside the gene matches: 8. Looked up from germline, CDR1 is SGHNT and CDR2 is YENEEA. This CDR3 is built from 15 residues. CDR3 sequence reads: CASSADRDINYGYTF. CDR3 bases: TGTGCCAGCAGCGCAGACAGGGACATAAACTATGGCTACACCTTC.

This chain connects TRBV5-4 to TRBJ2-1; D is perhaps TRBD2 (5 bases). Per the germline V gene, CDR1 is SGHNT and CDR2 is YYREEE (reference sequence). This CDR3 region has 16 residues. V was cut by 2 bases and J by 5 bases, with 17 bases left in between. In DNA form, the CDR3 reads TGTGCCAGCAGCTTCGGAGGCACTAGGGCCCACAATGAGCAGTTCTTC. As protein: CASSFGGTRAHNEQFF.

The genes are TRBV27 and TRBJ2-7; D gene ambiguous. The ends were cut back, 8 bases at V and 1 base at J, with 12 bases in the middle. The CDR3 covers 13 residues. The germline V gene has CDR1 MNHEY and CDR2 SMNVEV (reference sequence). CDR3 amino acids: CASPPPPSYEQYF. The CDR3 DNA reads TGTGCCAGCCCTCCCCCCCCTTCCTACGAGCAGTACTTC.

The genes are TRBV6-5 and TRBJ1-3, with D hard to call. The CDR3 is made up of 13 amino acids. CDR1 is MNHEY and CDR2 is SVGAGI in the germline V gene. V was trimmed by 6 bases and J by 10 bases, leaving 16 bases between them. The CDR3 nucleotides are TGTGCCAGCAGCGGCGGGCCCCGGGGTACCATATATTTT. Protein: CASSGGPRGTIYF.

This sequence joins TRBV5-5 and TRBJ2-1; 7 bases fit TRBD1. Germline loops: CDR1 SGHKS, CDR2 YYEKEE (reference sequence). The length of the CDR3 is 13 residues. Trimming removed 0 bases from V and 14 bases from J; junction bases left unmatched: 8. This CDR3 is CASSLEGGQGEFF. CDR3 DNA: TGTGCCAGCAGCTTGGAAGGGGGCCAGGGAGAGTTCTTC.

DNA for the CDR3: TGCGCCAGCAGTCAATCGGGGACAGCCCACTACGAGCAGTACTTC. It is translated as CASSQSGTAHYEQYF. V gene TRBV23-1 combines with J gene TRBJ2-7; 7 nucleotides line up with TRBD1. TRBV23-1 is labeled an ORF, and its function is uncertain. The CDR3 consists of 15 residues. Unmatched junction bases numbered 5, after V lost 0 bases and J lost 3 bases.

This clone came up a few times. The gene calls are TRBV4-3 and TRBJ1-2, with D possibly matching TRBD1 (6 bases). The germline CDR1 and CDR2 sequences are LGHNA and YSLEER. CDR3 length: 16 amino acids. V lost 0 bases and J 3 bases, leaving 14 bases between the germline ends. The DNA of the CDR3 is TGCGCCAGCAGCCAAGATGGTGACAGGCCTCACTATGGCTACACCTTC. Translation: CASSQDGDRPHYGYTF.

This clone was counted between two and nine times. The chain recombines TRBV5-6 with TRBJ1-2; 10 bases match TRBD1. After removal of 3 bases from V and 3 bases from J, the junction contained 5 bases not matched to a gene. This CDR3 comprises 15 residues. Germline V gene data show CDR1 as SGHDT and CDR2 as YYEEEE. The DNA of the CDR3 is TGTGCCAGCAGCTCCCGGGACAGGGGTTACTATGGCTACACCTTC. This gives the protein CASSSRDRGYYGYTF.

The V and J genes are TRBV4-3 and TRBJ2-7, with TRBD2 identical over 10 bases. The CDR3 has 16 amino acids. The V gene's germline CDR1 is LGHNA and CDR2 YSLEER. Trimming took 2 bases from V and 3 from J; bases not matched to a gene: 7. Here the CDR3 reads CASSQWTSGDRYEQYF. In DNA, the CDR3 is TGCGCCAGCAGCCAATGGACTAGCGGAGACCGCTACGAGCAGTACTTC.

The CDR3 loop is CASSPRTSGRFDEQFF. CDR3 DNA: TGTGCCAGCAGCCCTAGGACTAGCGGGAGGTTCGATGAGCAGTTCTTC. The chain has TRBV7-2 and TRBJ2-1; TRBD2 agrees at 14 bases. Per the germline V gene, CDR1 is SGHTA and CDR2 is FQGNSA. This CDR3 is built from 16 residues. V was pared by 5 bases and J by 8 bases, with 8 bases of the junction left unmatched.

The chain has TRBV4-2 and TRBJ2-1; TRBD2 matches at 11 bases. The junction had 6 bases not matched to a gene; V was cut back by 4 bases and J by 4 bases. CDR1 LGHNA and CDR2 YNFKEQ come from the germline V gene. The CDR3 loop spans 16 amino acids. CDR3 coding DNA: TGTGCCAGCAGCCCCAGACTAGCGGGGAGGTACAATGAGCAGTTCTTC. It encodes CASSPRLAGRYNEQFF.

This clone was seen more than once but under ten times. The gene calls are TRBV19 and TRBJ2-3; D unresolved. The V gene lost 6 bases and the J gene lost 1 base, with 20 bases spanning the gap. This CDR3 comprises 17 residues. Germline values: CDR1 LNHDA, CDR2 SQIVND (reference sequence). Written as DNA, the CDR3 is TGTGCCAGTAGCCCACGGTACTCCAGCGCCCGCACAGATACGCAGTATTTT. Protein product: CASSPRYSSARTDTQYF.

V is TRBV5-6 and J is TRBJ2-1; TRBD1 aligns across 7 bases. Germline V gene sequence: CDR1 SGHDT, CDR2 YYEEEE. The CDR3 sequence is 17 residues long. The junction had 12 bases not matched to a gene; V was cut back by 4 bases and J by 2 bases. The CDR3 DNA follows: TGTGCCAGCAGCCCCAACGACCGGGACAGTCCCTACAATGAGCAGTTCTTC. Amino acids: CASSPNDRDSPYNEQFF.